This is a list of T cell receptor beta chains from one sample in a study of T cells in localized non-small cell lung cancer. Method: immunoSEQ multiplex PCR; TCRdb's copy keeps in-frame clones and lacks some. The sample lists about 52,000 clones, around 86% occurring once. The material sequenced was PBMCs, taken before any cancer treatment. The source of these receptors is a female donor with stage II lung adenocarcinoma. CDR3s include the opening cysteine and the closing phenylalanine or tryptophan.

>TRBV19|TRBJ2-1
CASSTAGTGENEQFF
>TRBV15|TRBJ2-1
CATRPGGGYNEQFF
>TRBV18|TRBJ2-2
CASSPHRDAELFF
>TRBV2|TRBJ2-1
CASMGRQGGSYNEQFF
>TRBV18|TRBJ2-7
CASSLLRALTNYEQYF
>TRBV7-8|TRBJ2-7
CASSLERASGYEQYF
>TRBV6-6|TRBJ1-2
CASLGTDYGYTF
>TRBV27|TRBJ2-6
CASTLGFSGANVLTF
>TRBV25-1|TRBJ1-1
CASSARGSLTEAFF
>TRBV7-9|TRBJ2-4
CASSLGIAKGREAKNIQYF
>TRBV9|TRBJ2-7
CASSRSLGTKDVYEQYF
>TRBV7-7|TRBJ2-1
CASSPQAGEQYAYNEQFF
>TRBV14|TRBJ2-3
CASSRSEGSFRVYF
>TRBV7-6|TRBJ1-2
CASSLAPTGNMGLNYGYTF
>TRBV4-1|TRBJ2-5
CASSRDRSQEAQYF
>TRBV19|TRBJ1-2
CASMFDYGYTF
>TRBV18|TRBJ2-1
CASSPLGAGAPYNEQFF
>TRBV5-1|TRBJ2-3
CASSLPSSTDTQYF
>TRBV19|TRBJ2-1
CASSQAQGSSSYNEQFF
>TRBV7-9|TRBJ1-3
CASSETGTGVPNSGNTIYF
>TRBV29-1|TRBJ1-1
CSPRETMNTEAFF
>TRBV5-4|TRBJ2-2
CASSQPGLGTGELFF
>TRBV19|TRBJ1-2
CASSTRGGDNYGYTF
>TRBV9|TRBJ1-1
CASSVGQPNTEAFF
>TRBV11-2|TRBJ2-3
CASSLELGRGSTDTQYF
>TRBV6-1|TRBJ2-1
CASSATNRAPPSEQFF
>TRBV7-8|TRBJ1-5
CASTQGVVNQPQHF
>TRBV4-1|TRBJ1-2
CASSLDRAGSGYTF
>TRBV19|TRBJ1-3
CASSSTGSGVRRNTIYF
>TRBV7-8|TRBJ1-4
CASSELYGTGDEKLFF
>TRBV5-1|TRBJ1-4
CASSLSGVGEKLFF
>TRBV9|TRBJ1-2
CASSAPQGAFYYYTF
>TRBV30|TRBJ1-3
CAWERRNTIYF
>TRBV10-2|TRBJ1-1
CASSPTESSEAFF
>TRBV5-6|TRBJ1-1
CASSPNQDRGTEAFF
>TRBV27|TRBJ1-4
CASRPIRGVPNEKLFF
>TRBV15|TRBJ2-7
CATSRDPGQVYEQYF
>TRBV5-6|TRBJ2-5
CASSLLSGLAGVIQETQYF
>TRBV6-1|TRBJ1-2
CALAPGSPYYGYTF
>TRBV6-1|TRBJ1-3
CASSTLHSGNTIYF
>TRBV5-5|TRBJ1-4
CASRVQGRGEKLFF
>TRBV7-3|TRBJ2-7
CASSLGQGSSYEQYF
>TRBV5-1|TRBJ1-4
CASSLVGEKLFF
>TRBV4-2|TRBJ2-1
CASSQTLAGGYNEQFF
>TRBV6-5|TRBJ1-4
CASSPGTKLFF
>TRBV7-9|TRBJ2-5
CASSYRLAGEETQYF
>TRBV18|TRBJ1-5
CASSTDPGQGFGGNQPQHF
>TRBV25-1|TRBJ2-3
CASSEDRPRGTDTQYF
>TRBV27|TRBJ2-2
CASSSPRLSGGYTGELFF
>TRBV6-6|TRBJ1-1
CASSYTGQGPIEAFF
>TRBV5-1|TRBJ2-1
CASSDRGTGYGEQFF
>TRBV6-4|TRBJ1-1
CASSFNMNTEAFF
>TRBV30|TRBJ1-1
CAWSPGTGVPNTEAFF
>TRBV7-2|TRBJ2-7
CASSFMTSGSEQYF
>TRBV29-1|TRBJ1-1
CSVQRLNTEAFF
>TRBV7-9|TRBJ1-2
CASSLIEGTYGYTF
>TRBV11-2|TRBJ2-5
CVSGDRAGPETQYF